The rows below give T cell receptor beta chains drawn from one sample of a study of cytomegalovirus exposure and HLA in healthy donors. Assay used: immunoSEQ multiplex PCR; TCRdb lists only in-frame clones, some missing. This table has over 120,000 clones, over 80% appearing once. The sample was PBMCs. The receptor set was obtained from a woman aged 25 to 39 in good health and CMV-seropositive. Both conserved end residues are part of each CDR3. A D gene is named only where the DNA matches it firmly. Part of the rows lack a size; the others show once, few, many or a class for expanded clones.

j_gene: TRBJ2-7
abundance: -
d_gene: -
v_gene: TRBV30
CDR3nt: TGTGCCCGAGAACGACAGACCACCTACGAGCAGTACTTC
CDR3aa: CARERQTTYEQYF

j_gene: TRBJ2-7
abundance: -
d_gene: -
v_gene: TRBV9
CDR3nt: TGTGCCAGCAGCGTAGGCCTGGGCAGCCACGAGCAGTACTTC
CDR3aa: CASSVGLGSHEQYF

j_gene: TRBJ2-1
abundance: -
d_gene: -
v_gene: TRBV5-1
CDR3nt: TGCGCCAGCAGCTTGGCCGGGTATGATCCGTTCTTC
CDR3aa: CASSLAGYDPFF

j_gene: TRBJ1-1
abundance: -
d_gene: -
v_gene: TRBV11-2
CDR3nt: TGTGCCAGCAGCTTGAACAGAAATGAAGCTTTCTTT
CDR3aa: CASSLNRNEAFF

j_gene: TRBJ2-2
abundance: -
d_gene: -
v_gene: TRBV5-1
CDR3nt: TGCGCCAGCAGCGGCCTTCCGAACACCGGGGAGCTGTTTTTT
CDR3aa: CASSGLPNTGELFF

j_gene: TRBJ2-1
abundance: -
d_gene: -
v_gene: TRBV28
CDR3nt: TGTGCCAGCAGTTCCCGGGGTAGCGGCCTCTACAATGAGCAGTTCTTC
CDR3aa: CASSSRGSGLYNEQFF

j_gene: TRBJ2-5
abundance: -
d_gene: -
v_gene: TRBV25-1
CDR3nt: TGTGCCAGCAGTGAATACAGGGGAGAGACCCAGTACTTC
CDR3aa: CASSEYRGETQYF

j_gene: TRBJ2-2
abundance: -
d_gene: -
v_gene: TRBV5-4
CDR3nt: TGTGCCAGCAGCATTACTAGTGTCGGGGAGCTGTTTTTT
CDR3aa: CASSITSVGELFF

j_gene: TRBJ2-5
abundance: once
d_gene: -
v_gene: TRBV9
CDR3nt: TGTGCCAGCAGCGTACGGGGTCTCGGAGAGACCCAGTACTTC
CDR3aa: CASSVRGLGETQYF

j_gene: TRBJ1-3
abundance: -
d_gene: -
v_gene: TRBV2
CDR3nt: TGTGCCAGCAGTGCCCGGACTGCTGGAAACACCATATATTTT
CDR3aa: CASSARTAGNTIYF

j_gene: TRBJ1-6
abundance: -
d_gene: -
v_gene: TRBV18
CDR3nt: TGTGCCAGCTCACCAGGCAGTAATTCACCCCTCCACTTT
CDR3aa: CASSPGSNSPLHF

j_gene: TRBJ2-7
abundance: -
d_gene: TRBD2
v_gene: TRBV7-6
CDR3nt: TGTGCCAGCAGCTCTGGGCGGGAGACCTACGAGCAGTACTTC
CDR3aa: CASSSGRETYEQYF

j_gene: TRBJ2-5
abundance: -
d_gene: -
v_gene: TRBV7-2
CDR3nt: TGTGCCAGCAGCTTGGGCGTGGGGGCGCTTAGAGAGACCCAGTACTTC
CDR3aa: CASSLGVGALRETQYF

j_gene: TRBJ2-4
abundance: -
d_gene: -
v_gene: TRBV7-2
CDR3nt: TGTGCCAGCAGCTTAGGGGCGGGACCCAACATTCAGTACTTC
CDR3aa: CASSLGAGPNIQYF

j_gene: TRBJ2-7
abundance: -
d_gene: TRBD1
v_gene: TRBV28
CDR3nt: TGTGCCAGCAGATATCTACAGGGGGCATCCTACGAGCAGTACTTC
CDR3aa: CASRYLQGASYEQYF

j_gene: TRBJ2-7
abundance: -
d_gene: TRBD1
v_gene: TRBV6-1
CDR3nt: TGTGCCAGCAGAGCCGGGACAGGGTTCTACGAGCAGTACTTC
CDR3aa: CASRAGTGFYEQYF

j_gene: TRBJ2-3
abundance: once
d_gene: -
v_gene: TRBV5-6
CDR3nt: TGTGCCAGCAGCTTAGGCAGGCCACCCACAGATACGCAGTATTTT
CDR3aa: CASSLGRPPTDTQYF

j_gene: TRBJ2-5
abundance: -
d_gene: -
v_gene: TRBV10-3
CDR3nt: TGTGCCATCAGCACAGGGCTAGAGACCCAGTACTTC
CDR3aa: CAISTGLETQYF

j_gene: TRBJ2-5
abundance: -
d_gene: -
v_gene: TRBV5-6
CDR3nt: TGTGCCAGCAGCTTCACTACTAGCTTGGAGACCCAGTACTTC
CDR3aa: CASSFTTSLETQYF

j_gene: TRBJ2-2
abundance: -
d_gene: -
v_gene: TRBV5-1
CDR3nt: TGCGCCAGCAGCTTGACAGTGAACACCGGGGAGCTGTTTTTT
CDR3aa: CASSLTVNTGELFF

j_gene: TRBJ2-5
abundance: once
d_gene: TRBD1
v_gene: TRBV29-1
CDR3nt: TGCAGCGTGCCCGGGACAGGGGTAGAGACCCAGTACTTC
CDR3aa: CSVPGTGVETQYF

j_gene: TRBJ2-7
abundance: -
d_gene: TRBD2
v_gene: TRBV7-8
CDR3nt: TGTGCCAGCAGCTTCAGCGGGAGAGGATACGAGCAGTACTTC
CDR3aa: CASSFSGRGYEQYF